This T cell receptor beta chain was observed in a study of graft-versus-host responses after intestinal transplantation. Looking at the study overall: The transplants performed in recipients were multivisceral, liver-intestinal, or isolated intestinal. Anti-thymocyte globulin induction was given to all recipients, followed by tacrolimus and steroids for around three years.

Data came from immunoSEQ multiplex PCR; TCRdb stores just in-frame clones and leaves some out. The sample has around 69,000 clones, around 91% seen once. V was cut by 3 bases and J by 9 bases, with 13 bases left in between. The germline CDR1 and CDR2 sequences are MNHEY and SMNVEV (reference sequence). The CDR3 runs to 13 residues. A remark on this clone: Its cognate antigen is unknown.

The sequence derives from a human donor who was the organ donor for an intestinal transplant. Specimen: unstimulated CD8+ T cells sorted from spleen or lymph node cells, collected before transplant. J is TRBJ2-3 and V is TRBV27, with no clear D. The CDR3 DNA reads TGTGCCAGCAGTTTTTCCCCCCAGGAAACGCAGTATTTT. Translation gives CASSFSPQETQYF.